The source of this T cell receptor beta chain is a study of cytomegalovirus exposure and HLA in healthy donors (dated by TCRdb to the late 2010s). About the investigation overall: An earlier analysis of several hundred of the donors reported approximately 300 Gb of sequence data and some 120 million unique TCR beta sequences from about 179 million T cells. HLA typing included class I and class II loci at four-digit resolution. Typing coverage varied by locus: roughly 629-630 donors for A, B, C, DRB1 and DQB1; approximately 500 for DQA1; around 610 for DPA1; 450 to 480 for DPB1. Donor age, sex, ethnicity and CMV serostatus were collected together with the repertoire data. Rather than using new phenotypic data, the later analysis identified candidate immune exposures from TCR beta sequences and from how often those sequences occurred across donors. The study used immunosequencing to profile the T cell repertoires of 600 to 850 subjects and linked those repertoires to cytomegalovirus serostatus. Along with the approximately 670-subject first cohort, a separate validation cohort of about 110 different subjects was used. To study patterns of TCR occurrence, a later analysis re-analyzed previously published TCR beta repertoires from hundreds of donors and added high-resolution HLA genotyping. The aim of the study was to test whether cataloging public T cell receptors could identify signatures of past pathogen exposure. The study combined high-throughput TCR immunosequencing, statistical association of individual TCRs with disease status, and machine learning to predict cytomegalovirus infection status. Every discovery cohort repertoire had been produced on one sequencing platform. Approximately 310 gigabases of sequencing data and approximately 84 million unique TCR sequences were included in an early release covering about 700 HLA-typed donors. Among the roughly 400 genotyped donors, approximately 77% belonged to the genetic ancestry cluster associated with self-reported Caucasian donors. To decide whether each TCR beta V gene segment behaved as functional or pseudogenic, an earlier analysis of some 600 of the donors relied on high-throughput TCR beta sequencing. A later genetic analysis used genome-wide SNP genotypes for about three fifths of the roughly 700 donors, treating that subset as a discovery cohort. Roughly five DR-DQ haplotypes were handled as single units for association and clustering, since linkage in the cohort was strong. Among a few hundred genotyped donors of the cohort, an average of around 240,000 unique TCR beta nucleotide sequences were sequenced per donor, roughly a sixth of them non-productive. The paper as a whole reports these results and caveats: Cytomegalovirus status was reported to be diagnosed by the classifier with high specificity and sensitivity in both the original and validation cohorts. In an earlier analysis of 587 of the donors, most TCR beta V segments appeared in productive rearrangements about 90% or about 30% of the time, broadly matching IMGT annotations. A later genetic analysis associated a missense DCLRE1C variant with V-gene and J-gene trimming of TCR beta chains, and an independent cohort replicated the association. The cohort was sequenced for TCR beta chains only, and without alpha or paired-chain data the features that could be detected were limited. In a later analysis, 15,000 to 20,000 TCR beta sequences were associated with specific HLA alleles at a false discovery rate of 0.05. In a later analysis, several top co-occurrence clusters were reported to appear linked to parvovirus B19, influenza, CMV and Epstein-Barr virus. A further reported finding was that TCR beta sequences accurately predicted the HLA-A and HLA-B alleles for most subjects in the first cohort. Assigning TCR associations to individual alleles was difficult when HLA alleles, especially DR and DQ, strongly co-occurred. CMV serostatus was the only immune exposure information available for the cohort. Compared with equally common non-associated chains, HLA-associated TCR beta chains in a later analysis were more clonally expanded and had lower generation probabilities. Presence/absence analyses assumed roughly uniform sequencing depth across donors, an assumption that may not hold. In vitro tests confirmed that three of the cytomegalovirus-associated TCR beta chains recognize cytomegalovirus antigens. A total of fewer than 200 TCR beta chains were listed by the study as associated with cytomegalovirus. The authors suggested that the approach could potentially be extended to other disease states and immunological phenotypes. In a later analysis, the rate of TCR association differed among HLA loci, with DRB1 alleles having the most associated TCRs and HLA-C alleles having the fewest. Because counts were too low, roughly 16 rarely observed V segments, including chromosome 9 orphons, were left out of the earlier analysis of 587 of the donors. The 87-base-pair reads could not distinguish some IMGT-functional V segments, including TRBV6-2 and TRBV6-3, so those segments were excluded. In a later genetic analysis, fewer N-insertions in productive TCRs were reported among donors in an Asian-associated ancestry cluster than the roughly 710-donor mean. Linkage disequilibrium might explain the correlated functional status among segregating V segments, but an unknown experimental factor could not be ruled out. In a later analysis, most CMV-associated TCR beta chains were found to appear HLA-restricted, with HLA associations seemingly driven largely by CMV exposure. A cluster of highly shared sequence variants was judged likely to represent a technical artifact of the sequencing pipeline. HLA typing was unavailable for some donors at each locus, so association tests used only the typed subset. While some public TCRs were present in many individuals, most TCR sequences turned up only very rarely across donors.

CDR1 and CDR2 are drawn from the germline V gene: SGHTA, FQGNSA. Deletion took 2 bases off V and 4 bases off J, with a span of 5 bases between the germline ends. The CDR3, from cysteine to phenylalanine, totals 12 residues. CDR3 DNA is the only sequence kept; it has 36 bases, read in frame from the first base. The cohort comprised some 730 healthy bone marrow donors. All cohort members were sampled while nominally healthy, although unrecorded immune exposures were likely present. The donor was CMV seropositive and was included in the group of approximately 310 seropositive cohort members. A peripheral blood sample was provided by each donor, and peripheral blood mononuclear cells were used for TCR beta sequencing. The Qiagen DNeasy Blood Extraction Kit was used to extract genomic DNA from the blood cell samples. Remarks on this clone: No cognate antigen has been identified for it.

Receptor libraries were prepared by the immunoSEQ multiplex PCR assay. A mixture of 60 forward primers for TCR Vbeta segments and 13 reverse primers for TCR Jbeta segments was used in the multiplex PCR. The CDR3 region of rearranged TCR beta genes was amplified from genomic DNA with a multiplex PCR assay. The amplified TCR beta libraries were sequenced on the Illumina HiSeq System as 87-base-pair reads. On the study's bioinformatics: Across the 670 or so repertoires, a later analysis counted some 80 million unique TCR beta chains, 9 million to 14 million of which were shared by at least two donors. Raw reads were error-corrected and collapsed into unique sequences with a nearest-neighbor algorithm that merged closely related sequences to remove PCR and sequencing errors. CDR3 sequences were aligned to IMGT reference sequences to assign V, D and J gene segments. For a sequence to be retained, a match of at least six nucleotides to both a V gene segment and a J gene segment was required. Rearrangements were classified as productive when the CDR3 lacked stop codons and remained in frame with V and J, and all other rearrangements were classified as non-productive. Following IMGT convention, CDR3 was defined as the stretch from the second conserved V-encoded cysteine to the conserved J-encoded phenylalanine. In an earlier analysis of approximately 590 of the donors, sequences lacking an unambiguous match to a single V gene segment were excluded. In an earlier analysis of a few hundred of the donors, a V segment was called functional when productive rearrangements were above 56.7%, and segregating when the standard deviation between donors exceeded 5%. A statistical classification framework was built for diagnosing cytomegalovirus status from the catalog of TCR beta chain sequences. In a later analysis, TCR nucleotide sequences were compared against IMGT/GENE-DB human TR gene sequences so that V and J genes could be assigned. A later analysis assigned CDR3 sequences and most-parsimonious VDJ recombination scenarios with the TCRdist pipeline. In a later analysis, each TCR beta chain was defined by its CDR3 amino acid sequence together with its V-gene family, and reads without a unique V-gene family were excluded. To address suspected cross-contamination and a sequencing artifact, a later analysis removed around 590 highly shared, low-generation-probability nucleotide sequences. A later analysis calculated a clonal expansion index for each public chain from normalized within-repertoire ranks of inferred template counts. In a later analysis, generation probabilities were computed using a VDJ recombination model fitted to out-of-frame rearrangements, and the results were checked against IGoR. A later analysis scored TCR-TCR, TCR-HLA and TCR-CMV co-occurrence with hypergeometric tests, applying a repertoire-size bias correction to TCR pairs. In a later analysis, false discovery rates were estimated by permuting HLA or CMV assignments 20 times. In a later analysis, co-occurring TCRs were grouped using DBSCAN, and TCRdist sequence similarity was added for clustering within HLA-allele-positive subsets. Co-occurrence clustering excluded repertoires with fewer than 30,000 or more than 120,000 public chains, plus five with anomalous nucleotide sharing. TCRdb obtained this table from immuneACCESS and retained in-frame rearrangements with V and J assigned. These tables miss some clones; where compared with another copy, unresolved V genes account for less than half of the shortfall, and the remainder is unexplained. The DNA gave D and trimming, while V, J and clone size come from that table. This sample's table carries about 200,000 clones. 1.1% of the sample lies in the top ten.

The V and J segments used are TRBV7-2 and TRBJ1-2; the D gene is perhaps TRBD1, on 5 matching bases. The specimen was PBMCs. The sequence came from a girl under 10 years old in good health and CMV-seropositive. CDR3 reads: CASSLQGYGYTF. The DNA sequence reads TGTGCCAGCAGCTTACAGGGCTATGGCTACACCTTC. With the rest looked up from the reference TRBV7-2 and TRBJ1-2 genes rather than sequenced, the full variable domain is GAGVSQSPSNKVTEKGKDVELRCDPISGHTALYWYRQSLGQGLEFLIYFQGNSAPDKSGLPSDRFSAERTGGSVSTLTIQRTQQEDSAVYLCASSLQGYGYTFGSGTRLTVV.